This T cell receptor (beta chain) originates from a study of shared clonotypes between healthy human individuals (dated by TCRdb to 2020 to 2022). Notes on the research overall: The cohort included three men and a couple of women between 18 and 49 years of age. For each donor, three plates each were used for CD4 naive and CD4 memory, two plates were used for CD8 naive, and one plate was used for CD8 memory. Blood TCR repertoires of four to six healthy adults were deeply sequenced to estimate repertoire size and the extent of clonotype sharing between individuals. Libraries were prepared and TCR repertoires were sequenced by different laboratories using diverse techniques, in order to increase sequencing depth and limit assay-specific biases. Between about 0.85 and 10 billion PBMCs per donor were obtained by leukapheresis.

CD8 naive samples consisted of CD45RO-negative cells that were positively selected for CCR7, yielding a CD45RA+CCR7+ population without TemRA cells. The donors were healthy, HIV-negative adults who had no recently reported acute infections or vaccinations. Every donor was a Caucasian adult residing in Nashville, Tennessee, USA. Blood was collected by leukapheresis, and PBMCs were isolated by Ficoll-Histopaque density gradient centrifugation and then cryopreserved in liquid nitrogen vapor phase. Analytical flow cytometry was used to check the purity and quantity of each magnetically sorted T cell population. Genomic DNA was isolated from each sorted fraction and quantified by UV absorbance on a Nanodrop 2000c. In the case of this clone: This clone's antigen is unknown. No much larger clone exists at a distance of one base, and base qualities are not known.

Sequences SNHLY (CDR1) and FYNNEI (CDR2) are obtained from the germline V gene. V lost 7 bases and J lost 4 bases; the stretch between them is 6 bases long. The CDR3 measures 11 amino acids from cysteine to phenylalanine. Just CDR3 DNA is preserved here, 33 bases in frame from base 1. Using the deep immunoSEQ assay, multiplex PCR amplified TCR CDR3 regions from genomic DNA. Extracted genomic DNA from each cell subset was distributed evenly across all wells of several immunoSEQ 96-well plates, and each plate was treated as a replicate. For sorted subsets, each replicate PCR was loaded with approximately 190 ng genomic DNA, equivalent to about 33,000 T cell genomes. Purified libraries were measured with a Qubit 3.0 fluorometer, size-checked on a Bioanalyzer 2100, and measured again with the KAPA Library Quantification kit. Every immunoSEQ 96-well plate was sequenced on a separate single-read 150-cycle Illumina NextSeq 550 flow cell. As for the original processing: Because only junctional sequences without quality scores were contained in the immunoSEQ output, filtering matching that applied to full-length reads could not be performed. Sequences were annotated with PyIR, a Python wrapper for IgBLAST v1.9, and V/J genes and CDR3 were assigned using IMGT germline references. Reads with weak V/J assignments (E-value above 1e-6), missing CDR3, stop codons, out-of-frame junctions, or ambiguous translated residues were removed. V3J clonotypes were defined as sequences sharing an identical inferred V gene, J gene, and CDR3 amino acid sequence. The percentage overlap between two repertoires was calculated by dividing the number of shared unique clonotypes by the size of the smaller repertoire. Repertoire richness was assessed with RTK rarefaction, the Chao1 estimator, and Recon v2.1 estimates of unobserved clonotypes. For all TCRbeta clonotypes obtained by the gDNA method from a handful of donors, generation probabilities were computed with OLGA. This is the immuneACCESS table as TCRdb keeps it, with only in-frame sequences that have V and J called. A part of the clones is gone; compared with another copy, unresolved V genes explain less than half, and the rest is unexplained. That table furnishes V, J and clone size, whereas the DNA furnished D and trimming. In this sample the table shows millions of clones, 85% to 95% of which occur a single time. Clones ranked in the top ten supply roughly 1.7% of the sample.

The full study reports these points: Because the study included a small number of donors, the genetic and exposure-history diversity represented was limited. Compared with non-shared clonotypes, clonotypes shared by all four sorted-subset donors had higher generation probabilities. Naive subsets generally had larger estimated clonotype richness than memory subsets did. Pairwise subsampling indicated that sequencing depth was expected to affect the degree of clonotype sharing among donors. Across a few donors, roughly 5.4% of naive CD4, around 3.5% of naive CD8, 2.3% of memory CD4, and under 0.45% of memory CD8 clonotypes were shared. Sampling was restricted to blood, and TCR repertoires in tissue are likely to differ from TCR repertoires in blood. Incomplete sequencing was indicated by rarefaction of sorted-subset datasets, despite the large sequencing depth.

The sequence was collected from a man younger than 35 in good health. Some clones in this sample may be carry-over from other donors' samples. The sequencing input was naive CD8+ T cells from PBMCs. This specimen's cell subset or site label, per the study, means: CD45RA+CCR7+. The rearrangement joined TRBV2 to TRBJ2-3; the D gene is unclear. The CDR3 is CASNPSDTQYF. Here is the DNA: TGTGCCAGCAATCCCTCAGATACGCAGTATTTT.